This T cell receptor beta chain was captured by sequencing in a study of T cells in Graves' hyperthyroidism and ophthalmopathy. Findings and caveats of the study: In the analysis, a 13 V-J model separated ophthalmopathy from stable hyperthyroidism.

Amplification of TCR beta CDR3 regions used RNA as the template. An initial round of RT-PCR targeting the TCR CDR3 relied on the HTBI primer set. TCRdb passed the multiplex PCR reads through MiXCR, listing each CDR3 protein once. Of around 190,000 distinct CDR3 sequences detected, about a sixth appear once; the ten largest clones hold about half. V was shortened by 3 bases and J by 5 bases, with 13 bases between the two germline ends. The CDR3 sequence is 13 residues long. Germline V CDR1 and CDR2: DFQATT, SNEGSKA (reference sequence). On this clonotype: The antigen is unknown.

The sequencing sample was made of blood. This TCR derives from a woman between 50 and 59 years old with Graves' hyperthyroidism. The gene calls are TRBV20-1 and TRBJ1-1; D is unclear. CDR3 region: CSASPPTRTEAFF. In DNA form, the CDR3 reads TGCAGTGCTAGCCCGCCAACGAGGACTGAAGCTTTCTTT.